This TCR beta chain was documented in a study of blood T cell repertoires in COVID-19 (dated by TCRdb to 2020 to 2022). About the investigation overall: Samples from collaborators originated in the United States, Italy and Spain and spanned both the acute and convalescent phases of COVID-19. The material from the prospective study consisted of cDNA or gDNA derived from T cells, B-cell-depleted T cells, or PBMCs. The sample metadata nearly always contained a de-identified subject ID, COVID-19 status, age in years and sex. HLA class I and class II types, where available, came from metadata supplied by the sample provider rather than from assay-based typing. The samples were drawn from the first 160 participants of the ongoing ImmuneRACE study and from 1,254 subjects provided by 6 global collaborators. The repertoires were released in a freely available public database meant as a resource for research on the immune response to SARS-CoV-2. The dataset comprised deeply sampled blood TCRbeta repertoires from subjects exposed to, actively infected with, or recovered from COVID-19.

In the prospective study, participants were 18 to 89 years old, resided in fewer than 25 geographic areas of the United States, and were enrolled through a virtual design. To assign participants to cohorts, the prospective study relied on clinical history that participants themselves reported in a screening survey and a study questionnaire. Mobile phlebotomists in the prospective study collected whole blood, serum and a nasopharyngeal or oropharyngeal swab from every participant. Prospective study participants could optionally give additional blood draws and questionnaires over an approximately two-month period. Blood samples from the prospective study were shipped frozen or at room temperature prior to DNA extraction. The study at large found these results: The quantity of clinical and demographic metadata differed by source and by participant and was supplied without curation.

This clone was seen only a few times. The antigen it recognizes is unknown. Per-base qualities were not stored, and no clone one base away is much larger. Compared with germline, V lacks 2 bases and J lacks 5 bases; bases without a gene match: 1. The CDR3 runs 14 residues from the cysteine to the phenylalanine. The CDR3 DNA has 42 bases and is translated from base 1. CDR1 is given as SGHAT and CDR2 as FQNNGV, both from the germline V gene. TCRbeta CDR3 regions were amplified from genomic DNA using the immunoSEQ Assay, a bias-controlled multiplex PCR. Turning to the authors' computational methods: The number of nucleated cells in each sample was estimated from the amplification of reference gene primers within the assay. To quantify the absolute abundance of each unique TCRbeta CDR3 rearrangement, sequence reads were collapsed and filtered. For each sample, productive Simpson clonality was calculated as the square root of Simpson's diversity index across productive rearrangements. TCRdb took over this immuneACCESS table, retaining in-frame rearrangements with V and J assigned. Such tables are incomplete; in checked studies, under half of the missing clones stem from an unresolved V gene, and the remainder is unexplained. V, J and clone size are those of that table, while D and trimming were read from the DNA. The table for this sample lists under 400,000 clones; about 86% of them were counted only once. Clones ranked in the top ten supply 3.5% to 4.5% of the sample.

This clonotype originated in a woman between 40 and 50 years old with acute COVID-19. Material: PBMCs or T cells enriched from blood (not recorded which). The rearranged chain carries TRBV11-2 and TRBJ2-1, with TRBD2 identical over 9 junction bases. The CDR3 is CASSLQRGDNEQFF. The DNA sequence is as follows: TGTGCCAGCAGCTTACAGCGGGGGGACAATGAGCAGTTCTTC. Where the CDR3 stops, the reference TRBV11-2 and TRBJ2-1 genes take over; the full variable domain is EAGVAQSPRYKIIEKRQSVAFWCNPISGHATLYWYQQILGQGPKLLIQFQNNGVVDDSQLPKDRFSAERLKGVDSTLKIQPAKLEDSAVYLCASSLQRGDNEQFFGPGTRLTVL.